The clone carrying this T cell receptor (beta chain) was found a few times. Its antigen is unidentified. Using constant-segment primers, 5'RACE produced TCR alpha and TCR beta cDNA libraries carrying sample barcodes and UMIs. MiXCR was run by TCRdb on the 5' RACE reads, yielding one entry per CDR3 protein. The sample includes fewer than 650,000 distinct CDR3 sequences, 15% to 20% of them seen just once. The sample is drawn from a study of T-cell memory formation after mild COVID-19. About the research overall: TCR clustering was largely donor specific.

Study-level results: Clones that contracted clustered mainly in CM and EM if CD4+ and in EMRA if CD8+. A second wave expanding day 15 to 37 was CD4+-biased; contracting clones were balanced.

V lost 2 bases and J lost 5, with 11 bases in between. The germline CDR1 and CDR2 sequences are MNHEY and SMNVEV (reference sequence). The CDR3 length is 14 residues. This TCR was sampled from an adult woman who had mild COVID-19 (a few samples of this study predate the infection). Cell type and time point are not known. The material sequenced was PBMCs or a T cell subset sorted from them (not recorded which). The V gene is TRBV27, the J gene TRBJ2-3; D possibly corresponds to TRBD2 (5 bases). Written as DNA, the CDR3 is TGTGCCAGCAGTTTAATGAGGGCGGGAGATACGCAGTATTTT. It codes for CASSLMRAGDTQYF.